The 15 T cell receptor beta chains below all came from one sample that was sequenced in a study of blood T cells in healthy people across ages. It was with a sample-barcoded 5' primer and a J-beta primer mix that a second PCR of roughly 7 to 12 cycles was run. Using its own MiXCR run on the 5' RACE reads, TCRdb lists one record per CDR3 protein. Here the sample spans 1.5 million to 2 million distinct CDR3 sequences, roughly 32% being singletons. Sequenced material: blood. All receptors derive from a woman aged 30 to 39 in good health.

This clonotype has only a few counts. The chain combines TRBV10-3 with TRBJ1-2, with a possible D match to TRBD1 (6 bases). The ends were cut back, 8 bases at V and 1 base at J, with 11 bases in the middle. The germline CDR1 and CDR2 sequences are ENHRY and SYGVKD. The length of the CDR3 is 13 residues. The DNA of the CDR3 is TGTGCCATCTTGCGGGACATTAACTATGGCTACACCTTC. The encoded protein is CAILRDINYGYTF.

This clonotype was seen only a few times. V gene TRBV5-5 combines with J gene TRBJ2-7; TRBD1 matches at 9 bases. CDR3 length equals 17 residues. Unmatched junction bases numbered 12, after V lost 0 bases and J lost 5 bases. Germline values: CDR1 SGHKS, CDR2 YYEKEE (reference sequence). The CDR3 sequence: CASSLGAAGTGINEQYF. CDR3 sequence (DNA): TGTGCCAGCAGCTTGGGAGCTGCCGGGACAGGGATCAACGAGCAGTACTTC.

This clonotype was seen many times. The chain joins TRBV6-2 or TRBV6-3 to TRBJ2-7; D might be TRBD2 (5 bases). The V gene's germline CDR1 is MNHEY and CDR2 SVGEGT. Trimming shortened V by 2 bases and J by 3 bases, and 8 bases separated the two germline ends. The CDR3 covers 13 residues. For the CDR3, the DNA is TGTGCCAGCAGTTACCTGGGGAGCTACGAGCAGTACTTC. As protein: CASSYLGSYEQYF.

This clonotype was counted a few times. The CDR3 DNA reads TGTGCCAGCAGGGCGGGTTTTACTCACAATGAGCAGTTCTTC. It is translated as CASRAGFTHNEQFF. This chain connects TRBV6-1 to TRBJ2-1; perhaps TRBD2 as D (5 bases). The CDR3 length is 14 residues. Between the trimmed V and J ends, which lost 6 bases and 5 bases, there was a span of 14 bases. Germline assignment: CDR1 MNHNS and CDR2 SASEGT.

This clonotype showed up just a few times. V is TRBV4-1 and J is TRBJ2-5; a weak D match, TRBD1 (9 bases). V dropped 7 bases and J dropped 5 bases, with 32 bases sitting between them. The CDR3 covers 19 residues. Germline CDR1 is MGHRA and CDR2 is YSYEKL. The CDR3 nucleotides read TGCGCCAGCACCTGGCGACAGGGGGTTATCAGCGGGAGTAATGAGACCCAGTACTTC. It yields the protein CASTWRQGVISGSNETQYF.

Worth noting for this clonotype: This may stem from a read error, because a much larger clone lies one nucleotide away. This chain joins TRBV20-1 and TRBJ2-5; D gene uncertain. Germline V gene data show CDR1 as DFQATT and CDR2 as SNEGSKA (reference sequence). V dropped 3 bases and J dropped 0 bases, with 2 bases sitting between them. CDR3 size: 11 residues. The CDR3 here is CSASYQETQYF. CDR3 nucleotide sequence: TGCAGTGCTAGTTACCAAGAGACCCAGTACTTC.

This clonotype has only a few counts. CDR3 loop: CASSLLNTNYEQYF. The CDR3 region has the DNA TGTGCCAGCAGCTTGTTAAATACTAACTACGAGCAGTACTTC. This sequence joins TRBV11-2 and TRBJ2-7; no clear D. Germline V lookup: CDR1 SGHAT, CDR2 FQNNGV. CDR3 size: 14 residues. V was pared by 3 bases and J by 3 bases, with 12 bases between.

J is TRBJ1-3 and V is TRBV4-1; D is uncertain. Germline values: CDR1 MGHRA, CDR2 YSYEKL. The CDR3 sequence is 16 residues long. The germline V and J ends were trimmed by 0 bases and 2 bases, with 11 bases remaining between them. In DNA, the CDR3 is TGCGCCAGCAGCCAAGATCTGGGAAGCCCTGGAAACACCATATATTTT. This translates into CASSQDLGSPGNTIYF.

This clonotype was detected only once. The genes are TRBV18 and TRBJ1-2; 10 bases match TRBD1. With 3 bases clipped from V and 4 bases from J, the junction kept 11 bases outside the gene matches. This CDR3 contains 17 residues. Per germline, CDR1 KGHSH and CDR2 LQKENI. The CDR3 loop reads CASSPTGGLIRGYGYTF. CDR3 in DNA: TGTGCCAGCTCACCGACAGGGGGCCTAATTAGAGGCTATGGCTACACCTTC.

The chain uses TRBV20-1 and TRBJ2-7; possible D gene TRBD1, 5 bases. This CDR3 has 15 amino acids. V was clipped by 0 bases and J by 5 bases, with 17 bases between them. CDR1 DFQATT and CDR2 SNEGSKA come from the germline V gene (reference sequence). The CDR3 sequence: CSARDLRQGANEQYF. DNA of the CDR3: TGCAGTGCTAGAGATTTACGGCAGGGCGCCAACGAGCAGTACTTC.

This clonotype was observed a handful of times. This sequence joins TRBV3-1 and TRBJ2-7; D is unresolved. Trimming removed 0 bases from V and 4 bases from J, with 16 bases in between. CDR1 is LGHDT, CDR2 YNNKEL, per germline (reference sequence). The CDR3 totals 16 residues. The CDR3 sequence: CASSQDGGPPLYEQYF. CDR3 sequence (DNA): TGTGCCAGCAGCCAAGATGGCGGACCACCCCTTTACGAGCAGTACTTC.

Comments on this clonotype: A read error may be the cause here, since a much bigger clone is one base away. The rearrangement joins TRBV29-1 to TRBJ2-7; D possibly corresponds to TRBD2 (5 bases). The CDR3 covers 16 residues. The V gene's germline CDR1 is SQVTM and CDR2 ANQGSEA. CDR3 DNA sequence: TGCAGCGCTGAAGAGGAAGGACGCGGGCTCTCCTACGAGCAGTACTTC. Translated: CSAEEEGRGLSYEQYF.

This clonotype turned up a few times. The junction shows a germline mismatch at one end, possibly a read error. The chain employs TRBV27 and TRBJ2-5; D ambiguous. This CDR3 spans 12 amino acids. The germline V gene encodes CDR1 MNHEY and CDR2 SMNVEV (reference sequence). Here the CDR3 DNA reads TGTGCCAGCAGTTTGATAGGAGAGCCCCAGTACTTC. Translated: CASSLIGEPQYF.

The genes are TRBV21-1 and TRBJ2-3; the DNA was not compared with TRBD1, the D call given in the table. TRBV21-1 is marked as a pseudogene. The CDR3 runs to 17 residues. The CDR3: CASIGAGDPNSTDTQYF. CDR3 DNA sequence: TGTGCCAGCATCGGCGCAGGGGACCCGAATAGCACAGATACGCAGTATTTT.

This clonotype has only a few counts. This sequence joins TRBV20-1 and TRBJ2-7, with TRBD2 identical over 15 bases. The CDR3 is 17 amino acids. J gave up 4 bases and V 0 bases, and 7 bases lay outside the gene matches. Germline assignment: CDR1 DFQATT and CDR2 SNEGSKA (reference sequence). The DNA for the CDR3 is TGCAGTGCTAGAGATCCGAGGACTAGCGGGAGGGCGTACGAGCAGTACTTC. It codes for CSARDPRTSGRAYEQYF.